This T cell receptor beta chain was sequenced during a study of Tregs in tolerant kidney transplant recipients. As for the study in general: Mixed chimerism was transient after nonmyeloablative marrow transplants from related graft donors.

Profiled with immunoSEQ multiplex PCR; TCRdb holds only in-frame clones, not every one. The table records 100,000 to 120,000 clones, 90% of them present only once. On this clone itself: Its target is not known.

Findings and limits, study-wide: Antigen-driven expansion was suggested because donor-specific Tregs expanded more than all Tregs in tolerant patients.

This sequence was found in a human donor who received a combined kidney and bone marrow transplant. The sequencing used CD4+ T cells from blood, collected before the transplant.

The CDR3 DNA follows: TGTGCCATCAGTGAGCCCTTTAGTGGAAAGCGTTCCAATGAGCAGTTCTTC. Translating it yields CAISEPFSGKRSNEQFF. This rearrangement joins TRBV10-3 to TRBJ2-1, with unresolved D. In germline, CDR1 is ENHRY, CDR2 SYGVKD. Trimming took 2 bases from V and 6 from J, leaving 20 bases between them. This CDR3 comprises 17 residues.